Listed below are T cell receptor beta chains from one sample, sequenced in a study of identical twins. TCRdb independently ran MiXCR on the 5' RACE reads; one entry per CDR3 protein. Of approximately 630,000 distinct CDR3 sequences in the sample, about 7.6% were seen once. This sample was shared with a second study, whose subject was yellow fever vaccine responses in identical twins.

Sequenced material: PBMCs. The receptors derive from a woman aged 18-35 years in good health. Both conserved end residues are part of each CDR3. The order of the fields is clone size, V gene, D gene, J gene, CDR3 DNA, CDR3 protein. D genes are given only for firm matches. Only some rows state a clone size, as once, few, many or a class for expanded clones.

clone size: NA
V gene: TRBV7-8
D gene: TRBD2
J gene: TRBJ2-1
CDR3 DNA: TGTGCCAGCAGCTTGTCCCGGACTAGCGGCTCCTACAATGAGCAGTTCTTC
CDR3 protein: CASSLSRTSGSYNEQFF

clone size: many
V gene: TRBV11-2
D gene: TRBD1
J gene: TRBJ2-1
CDR3 DNA: TGTGCCAGCAGCGTACAGGGGGTGTTTTACAATGAGCAGTTCTTC
CDR3 protein: CASSVQGVFYNEQFF

clone size: NA
V gene: TRBV5-1
D gene: NA
J gene: TRBJ2-2
CDR3 DNA: TGCGCCAGCAGCTTGGCGAAGAGCGGCCCGAACACCGGGGAGCTGTTTTTT
CDR3 protein: CASSLAKSGPNTGELFF

clone size: many
V gene: TRBV7-9
D gene: NA
J gene: TRBJ1-4
CDR3 DNA: TGTGCCAGCAGCTTGACAGCAACTAATGAAAAACTGTTTTTT
CDR3 protein: CASSLTATNEKLFF

clone size: NA
V gene: TRBV20-1
D gene: TRBD2
J gene: TRBJ2-1
CDR3 DNA: TGCAGTGCTGCCGGACTAGCGGGGGCCTACAATGAGCAGTTCTTC
CDR3 protein: CSAAGLAGAYNEQFF

clone size: many
V gene: TRBV4-2
D gene: NA
J gene: TRBJ2-3
CDR3 DNA: TGTGCCAGCAGCCAACCTGGGGCAGTGAGCACAGATACGCAGTATTTT
CDR3 protein: CASSQPGAVSTDTQYF

clone size: many
V gene: TRBV28
D gene: TRBD1
J gene: TRBJ1-3
CDR3 DNA: TGTGCCAGCAGTTTCCTCGGGGACAGGGGGCTTAACACCATATATTTT
CDR3 protein: CASSFLGDRGLNTIYF

clone size: few
V gene: TRBV20-1
D gene: NA
J gene: TRBJ2-1
CDR3 DNA: TGCAGTGCTAGCCCGTACAATGAGCAGTTCTTC
CDR3 protein: CSASPYNEQFF

clone size: few
V gene: TRBV7-9
D gene: NA
J gene: TRBJ2-1
CDR3 DNA: TGTGCCAGCAGCTTACTACAAAACAATGAGCAGTTCTTC
CDR3 protein: CASSLLQNNEQFF

clone size: NA
V gene: TRBV11-1
D gene: TRBD2
J gene: TRBJ2-3
CDR3 DNA: TGTGCCAGCAGCTTTGGTCTAGCGGGAGGGCCGATGCGCACAGATACGCAGTATTTT
CDR3 protein: CASSFGLAGGPMRTDTQYF

clone size: many
V gene: TRBV5-6
D gene: NA
J gene: TRBJ2-7
CDR3 DNA: TGTGCCAGCAGCTTCAGGAGAATCTCCTACGAGCAGTACTTC
CDR3 protein: CASSFRRISYEQYF

clone size: many
V gene: TRBV6-5
D gene: TRBD1
J gene: TRBJ2-2
CDR3 DNA: TGTGCCAGCAGTTGGGGACAGACGAACACCGGGGAGCTGTTTTTT
CDR3 protein: CASSWGQTNTGELFF

clone size: many
V gene: TRBV5-5
D gene: NA
J gene: TRBJ2-2
CDR3 DNA: TGTGCCAGCAGCCCCCGGGCCTCGTTAACCGGGGAGCTGTTTTTT
CDR3 protein: CASSPRASLTGELFF

clone size: NA
V gene: TRBV11-1
D gene: NA
J gene: TRBJ2-1
CDR3 DNA: TGTGCCAGCAGCGCAAAGACAGGGGAAGAGCTAGCGGGCTACAATGAGCAGTTCTTC
CDR3 protein: CASSAKTGEELAGYNEQFF

clone size: few
V gene: TRBV28
D gene: TRBD1
J gene: TRBJ1-1
CDR3 DNA: TGTGCCAGCAGTTCCGAGACAGGGAGAGGCACTGAAGCTTTCTTT
CDR3 protein: CASSSETGRGTEAFF

clone size: NA
V gene: TRBV7-8
D gene: NA
J gene: TRBJ1-5
CDR3 DNA: TGTGCCAGCAGCTTAGGGGGGAGGAATAGCAATCAGCCCCAGCATTTT
CDR3 protein: CASSLGGRNSNQPQHF

clone size: many
V gene: TRBV6-1
D gene: NA
J gene: TRBJ1-1
CDR3 DNA: TGTGCCAGCAGTGAAACCGGGACACTGAACACTGAAGCTTTCTTT
CDR3 protein: CASSETGTLNTEAFF

clone size: few
V gene: TRBV4-1
D gene: NA
J gene: TRBJ2-6
CDR3 DNA: TGCGCCACCCGAAGTTTGTCTGGGGCCAACGTCCTGACTTTC
CDR3 protein: CATRSLSGANVLTF

clone size: few
V gene: TRBV4-2
D gene: TRBD2
J gene: TRBJ2-1
CDR3 DNA: TGTGCCAGCAGCCAAGAGTTAGCGGGGGTGATCAATGAGCAGTTCTTC
CDR3 protein: CASSQELAGVINEQFF

clone size: many
V gene: TRBV20-1
D gene: NA
J gene: TRBJ1-2
CDR3 DNA: TGCAGTGCAGGAGCCAAAACGGGCGGCTATGGCTACACCTTC
CDR3 protein: CSAGAKTGGYGYTF

clone size: many
V gene: TRBV6-5
D gene: NA
J gene: TRBJ1-5
CDR3 DNA: TGTGCCAGCAGTTACTGGGGAGTCGGGAGCAATCAGCCCCAGCATTTT
CDR3 protein: CASSYWGVGSNQPQHF

clone size: many
V gene: TRBV7-8
D gene: TRBD1
J gene: TRBJ1-6
CDR3 DNA: TGTGCCAGCAGCCCCGACAGGGTCGGGAATTCACCCCTCCACTTT
CDR3 protein: CASSPDRVGNSPLHF

clone size: NA
V gene: TRBV10-3
D gene: NA
J gene: TRBJ2-3
CDR3 DNA: TGTGCCACACGAAGACAGTCTAGCACAGATACGCAGTATTTT
CDR3 protein: CATRRQSSTDTQYF

clone size: NA
V gene: TRBV9
D gene: NA
J gene: TRBJ2-1
CDR3 DNA: TGTGCCAGCAGCGTAGGGAGACAGGAGCCTACCTACAATGAGCAGTTCTTC
CDR3 protein: CASSVGRQEPTYNEQFF

clone size: NA
V gene: TRBV7-9
D gene: NA
J gene: TRBJ1-1
CDR3 DNA: TGTGCCAGCAGCTCCTCCCTCTTGGGGGCTTTCTTT
CDR3 protein: CASSSSLLGAFF

clone size: few
V gene: TRBV28
D gene: NA
J gene: TRBJ2-7
CDR3 DNA: TGTGCCAGCAGTGGCCGAATAGGGGGATTGGTAGAGCAGTACTTC
CDR3 protein: CASSGRIGGLVEQYF

clone size: many
V gene: TRBV6-5
D gene: NA
J gene: TRBJ2-1
CDR3 DNA: TGTGCCAGCAGTTATCGTGGGAGTAGGGCCTACAATGAGCAGTTCTTC
CDR3 protein: CASSYRGSRAYNEQFF

clone size: NA
V gene: TRBV6-1
D gene: NA
J gene: TRBJ1-1
CDR3 DNA: TGTGCCAGCAGTAGAAACAGGGACCCTCCCACGAGGACTGAAGCTTTCTTT
CDR3 protein: CASSRNRDPPTRTEAFF

clone size: few
V gene: TRBV7-2
D gene: NA
J gene: TRBJ1-2
CDR3 DNA: TGTGCCAGCAGCTTAGGCGTGCAGTTTAATGGCTACACCTTC
CDR3 protein: CASSLGVQFNGYTF

clone size: many
V gene: TRBV25-1
D gene: NA
J gene: TRBJ2-1
CDR3 DNA: TGTGCCAGCAGTGAATATGTGAGGGGACAGCAGTTCTTC
CDR3 protein: CASSEYVRGQQFF

clone size: NA
V gene: TRBV12-3/TRBV12-4
D gene: NA
J gene: TRBJ2-7
CDR3 DNA: TGTGCCAGCAGTCTTCTCCCCAACGGGGACGAGCAGTACTTC
CDR3 protein: CASSLLPNGDEQYF

clone size: NA
V gene: TRBV7-3
D gene: TRBD2
J gene: TRBJ2-1
CDR3 DNA: TGTGCCAGCAGCTTAACCAGCGGGAGCTATGAGCAGTTCTTC
CDR3 protein: CASSLTSGSYEQFF

clone size: NA
V gene: TRBV20-1
D gene: TRBD2
J gene: TRBJ2-5
CDR3 DNA: TGCAGTGCTAGAGATCTCGGAGCGGGGGGATCCCAAGAGACCCAGTACTTC
CDR3 protein: CSARDLGAGGSQETQYF

clone size: few
V gene: TRBV20-1
D gene: NA
J gene: TRBJ2-7
CDR3 DNA: TGCAGTGCCCCGGGCTCCTATAACGAGCAGTACTTC
CDR3 protein: CSAPGSYNEQYF

clone size: few
V gene: TRBV5-5
D gene: NA
J gene: TRBJ2-7
CDR3 DNA: TGTGCCAGCAGCTTGGGGCCTTTCGAGGGCCAGCTCGGCGAGCAGTACTTC
CDR3 protein: CASSLGPFEGQLGEQYF

clone size: NA
V gene: TRBV20-1
D gene: NA
J gene: TRBJ1-6
CDR3 DNA: TGCAGTGCCGAGCCCCCCGAGTTTCGGCCCCTCCACTTT
CDR3 protein: CSAEPPEFRPLHF

clone size: many
V gene: TRBV5-5
D gene: NA
J gene: TRBJ2-7
CDR3 DNA: TGTGCCAGCAGGTCCGCAAGGGGGAGAAATTTCGACGAGCAGTACTTC
CDR3 protein: CASRSARGRNFDEQYF

clone size: NA
V gene: TRBV20-1
D gene: TRBD1
J gene: TRBJ2-7
CDR3 DNA: TGCAGTGCTAGAGAGGGACAGATTGGCTCCTACGAGCAGTACTTC
CDR3 protein: CSAREGQIGSYEQYF

clone size: NA
V gene: TRBV11-2
D gene: NA
J gene: TRBJ2-3
CDR3 DNA: TGTGCCAGCAGTTTTCCACCGGGAAGCGTAGGCGATACGCAGTATTTT
CDR3 protein: CASSFPPGSVGDTQYF

clone size: many
V gene: TRBV7-9
D gene: TRBD2
J gene: TRBJ2-2
CDR3 DNA: TGTGCCAGCAGCCCTGGCCCGACTAGCGCCCACACCGGGGAGCTGTTTTTT
CDR3 protein: CASSPGPTSAHTGELFF

clone size: few
V gene: TRBV2
D gene: NA
J gene: TRBJ2-2
CDR3 DNA: TGTGCCAGCAGTGATCTGAGGGGCCCCGGGGAGCTGTTTTTT
CDR3 protein: CASSDLRGPGELFF

clone size: many
V gene: TRBV12-3/TRBV12-4
D gene: TRBD2
J gene: TRBJ2-7
CDR3 DNA: TGTGCCAGCAGTATAGCGGGGGCCAACTACGAGCAGTACTTC
CDR3 protein: CASSIAGANYEQYF

clone size: NA
V gene: TRBV12-3/TRBV12-4
D gene: TRBD2
J gene: TRBJ2-1
CDR3 DNA: TGTGCCAGCAGTTTAACCCCGTGGGAGCGGGAGACCCATGAGCAGTTCTTC
CDR3 protein: CASSLTPWERETHEQFF

clone size: many
V gene: TRBV20-1
D gene: TRBD2
J gene: TRBJ2-1
CDR3 DNA: TGCAGTGCTGCTAGGATCGGTAGCGGGAGTAATGGTGAGCAGTTCTTC
CDR3 protein: CSAARIGSGSNGEQFF

clone size: NA
V gene: TRBV20-1
D gene: TRBD1
J gene: TRBJ2-7
CDR3 DNA: TGCAGTGTTATGACAGGGCCCTACGAGCAGTACTTC
CDR3 protein: CSVMTGPYEQYF